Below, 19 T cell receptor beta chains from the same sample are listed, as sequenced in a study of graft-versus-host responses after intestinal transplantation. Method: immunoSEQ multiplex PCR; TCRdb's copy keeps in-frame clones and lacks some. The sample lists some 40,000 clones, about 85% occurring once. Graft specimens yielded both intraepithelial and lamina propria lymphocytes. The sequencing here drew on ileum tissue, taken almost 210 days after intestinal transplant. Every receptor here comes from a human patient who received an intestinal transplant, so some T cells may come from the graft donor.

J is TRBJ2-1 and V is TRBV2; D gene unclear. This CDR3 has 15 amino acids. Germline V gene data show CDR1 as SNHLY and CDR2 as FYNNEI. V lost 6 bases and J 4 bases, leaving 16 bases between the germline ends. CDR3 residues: CASSRAGNPYNEQFF. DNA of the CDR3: TGTGCCAGCAGCCGGGCCGGCAACCCTTACAATGAGCAGTTCTTC.

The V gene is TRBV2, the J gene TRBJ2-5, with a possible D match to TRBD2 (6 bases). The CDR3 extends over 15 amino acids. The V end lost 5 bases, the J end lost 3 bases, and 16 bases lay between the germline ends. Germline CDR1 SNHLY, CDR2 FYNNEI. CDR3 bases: TGTGCCAGCAGTCAGCTCCCGGGAGTAGAAGAGACCCAGTACTTC. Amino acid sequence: CASSQLPGVEETQYF.

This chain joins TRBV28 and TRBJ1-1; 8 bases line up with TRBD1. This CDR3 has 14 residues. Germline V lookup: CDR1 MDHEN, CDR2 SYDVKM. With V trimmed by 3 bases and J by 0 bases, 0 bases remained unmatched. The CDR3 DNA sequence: TGTGCCAGCAGTTTGACAGGGGTGAACACTGAAGCTTTCTTT. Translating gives CASSLTGVNTEAFF.

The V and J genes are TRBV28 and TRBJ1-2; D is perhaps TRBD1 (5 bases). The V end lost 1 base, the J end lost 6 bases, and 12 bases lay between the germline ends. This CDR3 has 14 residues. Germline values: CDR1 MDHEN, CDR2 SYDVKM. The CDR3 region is CASSLYSVGDGYTF. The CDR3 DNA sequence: TGTGCCAGCAGTTTATACTCAGTGGGGGATGGCTACACCTTC.

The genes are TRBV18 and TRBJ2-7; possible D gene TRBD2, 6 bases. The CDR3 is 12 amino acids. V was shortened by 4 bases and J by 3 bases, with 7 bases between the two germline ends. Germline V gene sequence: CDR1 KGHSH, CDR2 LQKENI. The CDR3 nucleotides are TGTGCCAGCTCACAGGGACTCTACGAGCAGTACTTC. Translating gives CASSQGLYEQYF.

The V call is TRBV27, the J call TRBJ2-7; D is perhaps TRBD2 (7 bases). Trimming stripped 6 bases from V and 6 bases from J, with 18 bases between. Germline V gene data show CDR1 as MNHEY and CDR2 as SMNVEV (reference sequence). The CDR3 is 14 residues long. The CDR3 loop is CASRTGGRNFEQYF. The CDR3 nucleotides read TGTGCCAGCAGAACGGGGGGCCGCAATTTCGAGCAGTACTTC.

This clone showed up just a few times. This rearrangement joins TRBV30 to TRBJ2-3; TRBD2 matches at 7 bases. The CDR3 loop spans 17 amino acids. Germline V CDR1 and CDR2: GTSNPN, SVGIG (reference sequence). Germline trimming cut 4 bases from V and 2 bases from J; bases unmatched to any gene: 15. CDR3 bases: TGTGCCTGGACGCATTTTACTAGCGTGGGGGTCACAGATACGCAGTATTTT. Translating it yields CAWTHFTSVGVTDTQYF.

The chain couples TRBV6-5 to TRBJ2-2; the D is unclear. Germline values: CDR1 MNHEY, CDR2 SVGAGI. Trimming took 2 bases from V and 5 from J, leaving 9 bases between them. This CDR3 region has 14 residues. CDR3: CASSYPPSTGELFF. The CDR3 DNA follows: TGTGCCAGCAGTTACCCCCCCTCAACCGGGGAGCTGTTTTTT.

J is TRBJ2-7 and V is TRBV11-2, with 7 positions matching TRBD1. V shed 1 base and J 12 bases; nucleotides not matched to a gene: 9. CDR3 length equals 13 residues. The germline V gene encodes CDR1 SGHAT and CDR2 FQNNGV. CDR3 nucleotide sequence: TGTGCCAGCAGCTTAGGGCAGGGGGAACGGTGGTACTTC. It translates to CASSLGQGERWYF.

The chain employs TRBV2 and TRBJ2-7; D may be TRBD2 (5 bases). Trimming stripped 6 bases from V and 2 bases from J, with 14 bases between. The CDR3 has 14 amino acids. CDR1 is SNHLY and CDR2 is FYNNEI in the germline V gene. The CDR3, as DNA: TGTGCCAGCAGATTTAGCGTGGGGACCTACGAGCAGTACTTC. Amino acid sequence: CASRFSVGTYEQYF.

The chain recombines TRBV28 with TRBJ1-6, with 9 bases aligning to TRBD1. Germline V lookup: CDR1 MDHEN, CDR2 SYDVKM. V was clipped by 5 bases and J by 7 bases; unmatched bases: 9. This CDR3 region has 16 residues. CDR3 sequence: CASSHPRDRANSPLHF. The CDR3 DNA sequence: TGTGCCAGCAGTCACCCCCGGGACAGGGCCAATTCACCCCTCCACTTT.

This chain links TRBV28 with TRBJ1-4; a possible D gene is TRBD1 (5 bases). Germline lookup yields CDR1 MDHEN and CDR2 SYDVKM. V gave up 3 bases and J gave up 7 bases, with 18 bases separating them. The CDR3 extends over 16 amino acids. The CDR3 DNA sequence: TGTGCCAGCAGTTTCGCCGGGGCGCGTAGGGGTGAAAAACTGTTTTTT. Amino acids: CASSFAGARRGEKLFF.

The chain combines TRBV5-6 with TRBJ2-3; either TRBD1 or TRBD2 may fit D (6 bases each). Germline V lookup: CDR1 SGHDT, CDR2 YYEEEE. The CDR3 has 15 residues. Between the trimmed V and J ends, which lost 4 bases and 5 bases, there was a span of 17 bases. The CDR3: CASSRDGGRGDTQYF. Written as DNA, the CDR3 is TGTGCCAGCAGCCGGGACGGGGGCAGAGGAGATACGCAGTATTTT.

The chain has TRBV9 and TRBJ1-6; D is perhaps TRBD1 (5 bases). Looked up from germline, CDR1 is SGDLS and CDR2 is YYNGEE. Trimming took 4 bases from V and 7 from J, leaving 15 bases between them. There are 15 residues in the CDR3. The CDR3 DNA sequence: TGTGCCAGCAGCCTCCGGCAGGGACGGAATTCACCCCTCCACTTT. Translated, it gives CASSLRQGRNSPLHF.

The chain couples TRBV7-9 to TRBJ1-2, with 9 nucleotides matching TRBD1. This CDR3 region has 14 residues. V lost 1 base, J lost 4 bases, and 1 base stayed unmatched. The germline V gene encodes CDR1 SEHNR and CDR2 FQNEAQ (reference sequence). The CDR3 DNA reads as TGTGCCAGCAGCTTAGGGACAGGGGTCTATGGCTACACCTTC. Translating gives CASSLGTGVYGYTF.

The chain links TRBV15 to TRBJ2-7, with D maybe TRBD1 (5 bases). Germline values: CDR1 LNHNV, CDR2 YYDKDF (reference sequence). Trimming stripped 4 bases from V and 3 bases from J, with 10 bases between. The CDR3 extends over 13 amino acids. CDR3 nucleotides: TGTGCCACCAGCACCACAGGAGACTACGAGCAGTACTTC. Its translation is CATSTTGDYEQYF. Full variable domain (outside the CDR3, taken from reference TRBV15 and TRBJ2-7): DAMVIQNPRYQVTQFGKPVTLSCSQTLNHNVMYWYQQKSSQAPKLLFHYYDKDFNNEADTPDNFQSRRPNTSFCFLDIRSPGLGDTAMYLCATSTTGDYEQYFGPGTRLTVT.

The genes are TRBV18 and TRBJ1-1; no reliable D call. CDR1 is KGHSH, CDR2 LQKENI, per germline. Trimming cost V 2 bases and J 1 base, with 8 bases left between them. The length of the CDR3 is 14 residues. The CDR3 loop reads CASSPSGENTEAFF. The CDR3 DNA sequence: TGTGCCAGCTCACCATCCGGAGAGAACACTGAAGCTTTCTTT.

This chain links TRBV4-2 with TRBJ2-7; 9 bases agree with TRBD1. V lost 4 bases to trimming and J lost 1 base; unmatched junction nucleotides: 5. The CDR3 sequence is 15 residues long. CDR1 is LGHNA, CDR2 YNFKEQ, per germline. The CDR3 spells CASSRSGQGSYEQYF. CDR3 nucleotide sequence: TGTGCCAGCAGCCGTTCCGGACAGGGGTCCTACGAGCAGTACTTC.

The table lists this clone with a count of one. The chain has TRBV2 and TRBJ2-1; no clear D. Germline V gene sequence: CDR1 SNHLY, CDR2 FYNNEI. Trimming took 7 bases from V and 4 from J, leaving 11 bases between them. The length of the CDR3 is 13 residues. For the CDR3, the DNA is TGTGCCAGCAACGGCGACCCGTACAATGAGCAGTTCTTC. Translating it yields CASNGDPYNEQFF.